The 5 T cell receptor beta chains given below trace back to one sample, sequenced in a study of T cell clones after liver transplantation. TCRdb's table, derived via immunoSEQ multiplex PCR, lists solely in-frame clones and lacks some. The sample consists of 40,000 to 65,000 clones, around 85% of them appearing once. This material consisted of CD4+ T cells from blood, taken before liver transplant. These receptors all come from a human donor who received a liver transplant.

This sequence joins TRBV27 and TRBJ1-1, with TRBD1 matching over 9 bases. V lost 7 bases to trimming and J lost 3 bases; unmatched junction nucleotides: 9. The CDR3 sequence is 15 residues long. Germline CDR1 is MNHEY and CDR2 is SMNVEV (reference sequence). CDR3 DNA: TGTGCCAGCATTCCGACAGGGGGGAGAGACACTGAAGCTTTCTTT. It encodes CASIPTGGRDTEAFF.

The CDR3 is CASSPPGGRATEAFF. For the CDR3, the DNA is TGTGCCAGCTCACCACCAGGAGGGAGGGCCACTGAAGCTTTCTTT. This chain joins TRBV18 and TRBJ1-1; D is undetermined. Trimming took 0 bases from V and 4 from J, leaving 12 bases between them. The CDR3 loop spans 15 amino acids. The germline V gene encodes CDR1 KGHSH and CDR2 LQKENI.

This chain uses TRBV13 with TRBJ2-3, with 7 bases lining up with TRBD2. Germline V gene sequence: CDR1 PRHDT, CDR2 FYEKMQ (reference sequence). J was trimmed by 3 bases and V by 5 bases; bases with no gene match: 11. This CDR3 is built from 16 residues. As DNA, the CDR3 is TGTGCCAGCAGCCCTCTAGCGGCTAGCGAGACAGATACGCAGTATTTT. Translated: CASSPLAASETDTQYF.

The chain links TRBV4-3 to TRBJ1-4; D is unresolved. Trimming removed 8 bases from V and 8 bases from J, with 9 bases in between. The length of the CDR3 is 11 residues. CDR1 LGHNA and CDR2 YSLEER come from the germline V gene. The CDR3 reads CASGDEEKLFF. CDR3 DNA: TGCGCCAGCGGTGACGAGGAAAAACTGTTTTTT.

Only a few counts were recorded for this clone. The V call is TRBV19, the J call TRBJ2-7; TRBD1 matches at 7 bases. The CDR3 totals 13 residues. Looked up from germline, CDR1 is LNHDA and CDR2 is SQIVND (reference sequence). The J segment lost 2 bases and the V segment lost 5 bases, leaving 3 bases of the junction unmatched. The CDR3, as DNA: TGTGCCAGTAGTCCACAGGGGACCTACGAGCAGTACTTC. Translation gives CASSPQGTYEQYF.